This T cell receptor (beta chain) is drawn from a study of blood T cell repertoires in COVID-19. In the study overall: Samples of COVID-19 (acute and convalescent) were obtained from the United States, Italy and Spain.

The table came from immunoSEQ multiplex PCR; TCRdb's copy has only in-frame clones and leaves some out. The table has roughly 120,000 clones, approximately 80% seen once. This CDR3 spans 14 amino acids. The ends lost 5 bases at V and 7 bases at J; junction bases unmatched: 5. The germline V gene has CDR1 SEHNR and CDR2 FQNEAQ (reference sequence). Specimen: peripheral blood. This TCR was sampled from a woman aged 55-75 years with acute or convalescent COVID-19. The chain is built from TRBV7-9 and TRBJ1-4; 9 bases map to TRBD1. The CDR3 DNA is TGTGCCAGCAGCATTAGGACAGGGGCTGAAAAACTGTTTTTT. Encoded protein: CASSIRTGAEKLFF.